This TCR beta chain stems from a study of cytomegalovirus exposure and HLA in healthy donors. Points from the study as a whole: An apparent linkage of common viral pathogens to several of the most significant clusters emerged in a later analysis. Presence/absence analysis assumed near-uniform sequencing depth across donors.

60 Vbeta and 13 Jbeta primers were used in PCR. Authors' processing steps: Roughly 11 million shared chains were among approximately 80 million unique TCR beta chains counted in a later analysis. Produced via immunoSEQ multiplex PCR; TCRdb's table is partial and in-frame only. V and J calls plus clone size are reproduced from that table; the DNA served to infer D and trimming. This sample has 150,000 or so clones, with about 75% found just once. For this clone: What it binds is unknown.

In germline, CDR1 is LGHNA, CDR2 YNFKEQ. The trim removed 2 bases at V and 4 bases at J, leaving 9 bases unmatched. This CDR3 is built from 17 residues. Sequenced input: PBMCs. This rearrangement joins TRBV4-2 to TRBJ2-3, with 10 nucleotides matching TRBD2. The clonotype originates from a man aged 18 to 30 in good health and CMV-seropositive. CDR3 bases: TGTGCCAGCAGCCAAACCGCTACTAGCGGGAAAGCAGATACGCAGTATTTT. Its translation: CASSQTATSGKADTQYF.